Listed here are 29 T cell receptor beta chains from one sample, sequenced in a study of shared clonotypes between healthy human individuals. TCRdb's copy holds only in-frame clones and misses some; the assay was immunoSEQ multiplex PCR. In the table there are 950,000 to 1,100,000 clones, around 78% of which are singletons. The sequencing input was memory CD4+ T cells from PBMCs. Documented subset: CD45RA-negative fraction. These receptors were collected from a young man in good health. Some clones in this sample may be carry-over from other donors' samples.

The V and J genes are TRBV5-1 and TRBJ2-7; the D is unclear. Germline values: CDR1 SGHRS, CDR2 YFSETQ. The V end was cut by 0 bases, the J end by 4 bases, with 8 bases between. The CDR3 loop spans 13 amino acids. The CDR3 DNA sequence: TGCGCCAGCAGCTTGGCCGTCGAGTACGAGCAGTACTTC. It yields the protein CASSLAVEYEQYF.

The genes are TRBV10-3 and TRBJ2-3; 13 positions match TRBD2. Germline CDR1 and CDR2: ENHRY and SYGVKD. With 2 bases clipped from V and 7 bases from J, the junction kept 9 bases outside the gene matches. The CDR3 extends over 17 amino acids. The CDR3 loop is CAISETSGRAVLNTQYF. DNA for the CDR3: TGTGCCATCAGTGAGACTAGCGGGAGGGCCGTACTGAATACGCAGTATTTT.

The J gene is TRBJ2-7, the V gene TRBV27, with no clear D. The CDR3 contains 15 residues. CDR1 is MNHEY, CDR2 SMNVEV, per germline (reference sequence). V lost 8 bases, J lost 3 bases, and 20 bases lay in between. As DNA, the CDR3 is TGTGCCAGCGGATGGGGTCCACCGGGCCTCTACGAGCAGTACTTC. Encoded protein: CASGWGPPGLYEQYF.

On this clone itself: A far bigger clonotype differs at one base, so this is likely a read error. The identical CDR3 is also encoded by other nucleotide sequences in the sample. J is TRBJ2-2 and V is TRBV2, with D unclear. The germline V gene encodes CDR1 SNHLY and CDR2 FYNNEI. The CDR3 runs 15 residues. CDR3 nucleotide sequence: TGTGCCAGCGATTTGAGGCAGGCGAATACCGGGGAGCTGTTTTTT. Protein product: CASDLRQANTGELFF.

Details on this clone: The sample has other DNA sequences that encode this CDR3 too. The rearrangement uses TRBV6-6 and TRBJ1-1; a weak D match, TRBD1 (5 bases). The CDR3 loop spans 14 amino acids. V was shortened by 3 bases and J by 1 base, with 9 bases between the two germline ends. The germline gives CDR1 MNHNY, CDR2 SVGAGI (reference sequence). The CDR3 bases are TGTGCCAGCAGTTATTCCGACAGGAACACTGAAGCTTTCTTT. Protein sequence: CASSYSDRNTEAFF.

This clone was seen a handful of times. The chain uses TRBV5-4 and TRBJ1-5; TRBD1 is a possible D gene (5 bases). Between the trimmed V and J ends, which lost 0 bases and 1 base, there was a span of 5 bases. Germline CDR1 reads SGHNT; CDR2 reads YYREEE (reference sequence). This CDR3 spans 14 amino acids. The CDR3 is CASSLEGSNQPQHF. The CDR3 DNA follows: TGTGCCAGCAGCTTGGAGGGGAGCAATCAGCCCCAGCATTTT.

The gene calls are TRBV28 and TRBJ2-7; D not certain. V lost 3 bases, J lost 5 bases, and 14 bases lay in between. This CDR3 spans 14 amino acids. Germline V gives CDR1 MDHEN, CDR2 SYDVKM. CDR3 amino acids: CASSLGLRTHEQYF. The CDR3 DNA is TGTGCCAGCAGTTTGGGCCTTCGAACCCACGAGCAGTACTTC.

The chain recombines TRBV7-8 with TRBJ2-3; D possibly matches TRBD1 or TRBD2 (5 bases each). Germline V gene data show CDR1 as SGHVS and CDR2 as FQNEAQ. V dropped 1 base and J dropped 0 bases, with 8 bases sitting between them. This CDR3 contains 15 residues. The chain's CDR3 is CASSLVGVSTDTQYF. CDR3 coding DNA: TGTGCCAGCAGCTTAGTGGGGGTGAGCACAGATACGCAGTATTTT. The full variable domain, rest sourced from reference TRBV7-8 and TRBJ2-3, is GAGVSQSPRYKVAKRGQDVALRCDPISGHVSLFWYQQALGQGPEFLTYFQNEAQLDKSGLPSDRFFAERPEGSVSTLKIQRTQQEDSAVYLCASSLVGVSTDTQYFGPGTRLTVL.

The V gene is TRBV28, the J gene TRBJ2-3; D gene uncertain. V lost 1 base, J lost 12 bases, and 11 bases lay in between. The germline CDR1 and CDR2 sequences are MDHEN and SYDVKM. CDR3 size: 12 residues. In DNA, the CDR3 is TGTGCCAGCAGTTTATCCCCTCTCATCCAGTATTTT. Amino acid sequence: CASSLSPLIQYF.

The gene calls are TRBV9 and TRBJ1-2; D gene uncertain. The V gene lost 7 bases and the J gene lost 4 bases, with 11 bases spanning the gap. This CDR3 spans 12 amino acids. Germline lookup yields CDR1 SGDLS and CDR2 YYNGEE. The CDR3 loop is CASERASYGYTF. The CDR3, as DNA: TGTGCCAGCGAGCGGGCAAGCTATGGCTACACCTTC.

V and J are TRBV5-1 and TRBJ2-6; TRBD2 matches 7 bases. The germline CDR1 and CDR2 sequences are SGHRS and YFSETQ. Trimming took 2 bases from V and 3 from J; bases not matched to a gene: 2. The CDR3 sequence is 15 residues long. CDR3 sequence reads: CASSFAGDGANVLTF. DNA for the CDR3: TGCGCCAGCAGCTTCGCGGGGGATGGGGCCAACGTCCTGACTTTC.

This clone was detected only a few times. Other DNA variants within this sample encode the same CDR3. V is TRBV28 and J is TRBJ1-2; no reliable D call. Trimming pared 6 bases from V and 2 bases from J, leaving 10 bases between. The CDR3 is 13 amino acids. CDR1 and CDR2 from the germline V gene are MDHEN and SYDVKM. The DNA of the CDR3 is TGTGCCAGCAGGAGGGATTCAAACTATGGCTACACCTTC. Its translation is CASRRDSNYGYTF.

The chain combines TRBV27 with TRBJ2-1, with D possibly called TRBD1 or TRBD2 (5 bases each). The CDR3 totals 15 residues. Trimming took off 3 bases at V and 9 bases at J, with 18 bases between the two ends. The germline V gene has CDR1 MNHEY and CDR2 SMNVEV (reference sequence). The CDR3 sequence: CASSFRARGSGEQFF. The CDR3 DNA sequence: TGTGCCAGCAGTTTCCGGGCGAGGGGATCAGGTGAGCAGTTCTTC.

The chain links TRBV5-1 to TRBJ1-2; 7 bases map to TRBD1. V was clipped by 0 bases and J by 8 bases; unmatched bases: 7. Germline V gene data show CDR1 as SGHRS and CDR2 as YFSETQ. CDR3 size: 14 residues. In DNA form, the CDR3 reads TGCGCCAGCAGCTTGGCGGAGGGGGCCGGGGGCTACACCTTC. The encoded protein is CASSLAEGAGGYTF.

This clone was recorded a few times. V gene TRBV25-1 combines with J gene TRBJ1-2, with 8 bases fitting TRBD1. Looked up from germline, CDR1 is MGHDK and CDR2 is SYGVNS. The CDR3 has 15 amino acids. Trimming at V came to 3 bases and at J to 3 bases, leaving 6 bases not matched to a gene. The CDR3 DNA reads TGTGCCAGCAGTGATCCCCGACAGGGGCACTATGGCTACACCTTC. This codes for CASSDPRQGHYGYTF.

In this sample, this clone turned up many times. CDR3 nucleotides: TGTGCCAGCAGCTTCGTTCAGGGGGGAACTGAAGCTTTCTTT. Translation gives CASSFVQGGTEAFF. This rearrangement joins TRBV7-2 to TRBJ1-1, with TRBD1 identical over 7 bases. J lost 5 bases, V lost 3 bases, and 6 bases had no gene match. This CDR3 region has 14 residues. Germline loops: CDR1 SGHTA, CDR2 FQGNSA. The variable domain in full, with the rest retrieved from reference TRBV7-2 and TRBJ1-1, is GAGVSQSPSNKVTEKGKDVELRCDPISGHTALYWYRQSLGQGLEFLIYFQGNSAPDKSGLPSDRFSAERTGGSVSTLTIQRTQQEDSAVYLCASSFVQGGTEAFFGQGTRLTVV.

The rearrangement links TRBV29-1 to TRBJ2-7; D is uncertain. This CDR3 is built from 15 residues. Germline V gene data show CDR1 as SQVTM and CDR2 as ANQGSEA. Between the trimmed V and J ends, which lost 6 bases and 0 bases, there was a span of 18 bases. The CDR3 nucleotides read TGCAGCGTCAGGTACCCCCCGGGTTCCTCCTACGAGCAGTACTTC. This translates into CSVRYPPGSSYEQYF.

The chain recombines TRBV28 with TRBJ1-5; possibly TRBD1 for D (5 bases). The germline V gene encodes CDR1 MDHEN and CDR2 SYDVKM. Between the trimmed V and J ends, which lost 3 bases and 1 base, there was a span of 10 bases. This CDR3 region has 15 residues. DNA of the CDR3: TGTGCCAGCAGTTTTGTTCGGGGGAGCAATCAGCCCCAGCATTTT. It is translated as CASSFVRGSNQPQHF.

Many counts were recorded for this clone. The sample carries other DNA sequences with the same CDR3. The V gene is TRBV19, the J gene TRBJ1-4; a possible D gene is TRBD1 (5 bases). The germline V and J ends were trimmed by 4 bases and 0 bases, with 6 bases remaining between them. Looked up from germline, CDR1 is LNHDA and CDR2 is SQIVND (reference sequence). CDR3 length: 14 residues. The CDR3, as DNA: TGTGCCAGTAGTAGGGGGGCAACTAATGAAAAACTGTTTTTT. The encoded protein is CASSRGATNEKLFF.

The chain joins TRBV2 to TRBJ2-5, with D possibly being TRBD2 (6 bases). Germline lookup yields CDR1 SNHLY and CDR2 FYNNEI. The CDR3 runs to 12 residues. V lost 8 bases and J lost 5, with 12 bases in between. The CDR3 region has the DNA TGTGCCAGCGGTCCCGGAGGGGAGACCCAGTACTTC. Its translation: CASGPGGETQYF.

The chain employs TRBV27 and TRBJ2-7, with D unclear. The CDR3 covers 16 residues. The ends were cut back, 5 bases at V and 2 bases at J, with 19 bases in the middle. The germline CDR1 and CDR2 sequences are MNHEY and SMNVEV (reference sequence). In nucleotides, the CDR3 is TGTGCCAGCAGTCCCCTAGAGAGCCGTCCAACCTACGAGCAGTACTTC. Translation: CASSPLESRPTYEQYF.

Written as DNA, the CDR3 is TGTGCCAGCAGCCCGAGGACAGACCTTAACTATGGCTACACCTTC. It encodes CASSPRTDLNYGYTF. The gene calls are TRBV5-4 and TRBJ1-2; TRBD1 might be the D (6 bases). The CDR3 is made up of 15 amino acids. The V gene lost 4 bases and the J gene lost 1 base, with 14 bases spanning the gap. The germline V gene has CDR1 SGHNT and CDR2 YYREEE (reference sequence).

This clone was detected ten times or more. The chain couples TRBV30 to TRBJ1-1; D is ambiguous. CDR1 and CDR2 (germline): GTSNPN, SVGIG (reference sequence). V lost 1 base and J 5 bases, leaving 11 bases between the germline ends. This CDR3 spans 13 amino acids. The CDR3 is CAWSEIAETEAFF. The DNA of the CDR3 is TGTGCCTGGAGTGAGATAGCGGAGACTGAAGCTTTCTTT.

The CDR3 protein is CAISYGGDQPQHF. The DNA of the CDR3 is TGTGCCATCAGTTATGGGGGGGATCAGCCCCAGCATTTT. This chain links TRBV10-3 with TRBJ1-5, with D perhaps TRBD1 (5 bases). With 5 bases removed from V and 5 bases from J, the gap between germline ends came to 10 bases. Germline V gives CDR1 ENHRY, CDR2 SYGVKD. This CDR3 has 13 residues.

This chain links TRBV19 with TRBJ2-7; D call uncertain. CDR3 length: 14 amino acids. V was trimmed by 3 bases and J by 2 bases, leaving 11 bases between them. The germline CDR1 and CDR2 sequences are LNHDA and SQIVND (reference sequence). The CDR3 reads CASSIQDRAYEQYF. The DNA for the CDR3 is TGTGCCAGTAGTATTCAGGACCGCGCCTACGAGCAGTACTTC. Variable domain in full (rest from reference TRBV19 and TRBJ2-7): DGGITQSPKYLFRKEGQNVTLSCEQNLNHDAMYWYRQDPGQGLRLIYYSQIVNDFQKGDIAEGYSVSREKKESFPLTVTSAQKNPTAFYLCASSIQDRAYEQYFGPGTRLTVT.

The CDR3 protein is CASSPRVESPNQPQHF. As DNA, the CDR3 is TGTGCCAGCTCACCACGGGTGGAAAGTCCCAATCAGCCCCAGCATTTT. The chain combines TRBV18 with TRBJ1-5, with D uncertain. Germline CDR1 KGHSH, CDR2 LQKENI. Between the trimmed V and J ends, which lost 1 base and 3 bases, there was a span of 13 bases. CDR3 length: 16 amino acids.

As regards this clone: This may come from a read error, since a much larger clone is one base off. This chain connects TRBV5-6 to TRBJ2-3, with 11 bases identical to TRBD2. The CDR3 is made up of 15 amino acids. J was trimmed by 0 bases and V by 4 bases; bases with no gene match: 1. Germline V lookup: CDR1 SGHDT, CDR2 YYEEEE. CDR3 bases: TGTGCCAGCAGCCGGACTAGCGGGAGCACAGATACGCAGTATTTT. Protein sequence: CASSRTSGSTDTQYF.

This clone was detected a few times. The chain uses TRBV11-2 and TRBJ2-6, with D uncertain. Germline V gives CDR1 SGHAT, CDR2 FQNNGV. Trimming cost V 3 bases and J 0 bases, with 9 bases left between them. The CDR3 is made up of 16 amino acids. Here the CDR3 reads CASSFLHSSGANVLTF. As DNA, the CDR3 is TGTGCCAGCAGCTTCCTCCACAGCTCTGGGGCCAACGTCCTGACTTTC.

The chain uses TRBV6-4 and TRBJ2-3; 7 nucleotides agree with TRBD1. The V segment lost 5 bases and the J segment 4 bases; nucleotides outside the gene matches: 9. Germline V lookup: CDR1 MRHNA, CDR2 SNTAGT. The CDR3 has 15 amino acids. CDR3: CASSPRDSVSDTQYF. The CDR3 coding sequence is TGTGCCAGCAGTCCCCGGGACAGCGTTTCAGATACGCAGTATTTT.